These 15 T cell receptor beta chains share one sample of origin, sequenced in a study of blood T cell repertoires in COVID-19. Measured with immunoSEQ multiplex PCR; TCRdb has only the in-frame clones, and not every one. The sample includes approximately 160,000 clones, 80% of them seen just once. Sequenced: PBMCs or T cells enriched from blood (not recorded which). The receptor set was obtained from a man aged 35 to 55 who had recovered from COVID-19.

V and J are TRBV6-5 and TRBJ1-5; 7 bases align to TRBD1. V trimming: 5 bases; J trimming: 6 bases; junction bases outside the gene matches: 10. CDR1 and CDR2 from the germline V gene are MNHEY and SVGAGI. The length of the CDR3 is 15 residues. This chain's CDR3 is CASSPEKGAGQPQHF. The CDR3 DNA sequence: TGTGCCAGCAGTCCGGAGAAGGGGGCGGGTCAGCCCCAGCATTTT.

The chain links TRBV6-5 to TRBJ2-2, with D possibly matching TRBD1 (5 bases). V lost 0 bases to trimming and J lost 3 bases, with 8 bases between them. Germline assignment: CDR1 MNHEY and CDR2 SVGAGI. There are 15 residues in the CDR3. CDR3 sequence: CASSYSSGYTGELFF. DNA of the CDR3: TGTGCCAGCAGTTACTCTTCAGGGTACACCGGGGAGCTGTTTTTT.

The V and J genes are TRBV13 and TRBJ2-5; TRBD2 agrees at 13 bases. This CDR3 is 18 amino acids long. The V and J ends lost 5 bases and 0 bases, in that order; junction bases with no gene match: 9. Per germline, CDR1 PRHDT and CDR2 FYEKMQ (reference sequence). The CDR3 protein is CASSIGTSGARYQETQYF. CDR3 DNA sequence: TGTGCCAGCAGCATCGGGACTAGCGGGGCGAGGTACCAAGAGACCCAGTACTTC.

V usage is TRBV19 and J usage is TRBJ2-6, with D hard to call. V was shortened by 6 bases and J by 1 base, with 16 bases between the two germline ends. This CDR3 has 17 residues. Per germline, CDR1 LNHDA and CDR2 SQIVND (reference sequence). CDR3 amino acids: CASRVGWMRSGANVLTF. As DNA, the CDR3 is TGTGCCAGTAGGGTTGGATGGATGAGGTCTGGGGCCAACGTCCTGACTTTC.

J is TRBJ2-6 and V is TRBV10-1; D perhaps matches TRBD1 (5 bases). Germline V gene sequence: CDR1 WNHNN, CDR2 SYGVQD (reference sequence). V gave up 2 bases and J gave up 7 bases, with 6 bases separating them. This CDR3 has 13 amino acids. CDR3 bases: TGCGCCAGCAGTGAGCAGGGTGCCAACGTCCTGACTTTC. Translated, it gives CASSEQGANVLTF.

This sequence joins TRBV7-8 and TRBJ1-1; unclear D gene. CDR1 is SGHVS, CDR2 FQNEAQ, per germline. The CDR3 sequence is 14 residues long. V gave up 2 bases and J gave up 1 base, with 8 bases separating them. The CDR3 nucleotides are TGTGCCAGCAGCTTAACCAGAAAGAACACTGAAGCTTTCTTT. Residues: CASSLTRKNTEAFF. Looking up the rest from reference TRBV7-8 and TRBJ1-1 gives the full variable domain: GAGVSQSPRYKVAKRGQDVALRCDPISGHVSLFWYQQALGQGPEFLTYFQNEAQLDKSGLPSDRFFAERPEGSVSTLKIQRTQQEDSAVYLCASSLTRKNTEAFFGQGTRLTVV.

The rearrangement links TRBV6-1 to TRBJ2-5; no firm D call. V was pared by 2 bases and J by 4 bases, with 11 bases between. The CDR3 is 14 residues long. Germline CDR1 and CDR2: MNHNS and SASEGT. CDR3 nucleotide sequence: TGTGCCAGCAGTGAAAGATTGGGCCCAGAGACCCAGTACTTC. It is translated as CASSERLGPETQYF.

The V gene is TRBV7-9, the J gene TRBJ2-2, with D possibly being TRBD1 (6 bases). The CDR3 totals 15 residues. V lost 3 bases to trimming and J lost 0 bases, with 8 bases between them. From germline, CDR1 is SEHNR and CDR2 FQNEAQ (reference sequence). Here the CDR3 DNA reads TGTGCCAGCAGCTTCCAGGGGTCGAACACCGGGGAGCTGTTTTTT. It translates to CASSFQGSNTGELFF.

V is TRBV7-2 and J is TRBJ1-5; 9 bases agree with TRBD1. This CDR3 spans 15 amino acids. The junction had 4 bases not matched to a gene; V was cut back by 5 bases and J by 2 bases. The germline gives CDR1 SGHTA, CDR2 FQGNSA. The CDR3 region is CASSPRTGGNQPQHF. The CDR3 DNA follows: TGTGCCAGCAGCCCACGGACAGGGGGCAATCAGCCCCAGCATTTT. The full variable domain, in which reference TRBV7-2 and TRBJ1-5 provide the parts outside the CDR3, is GAGVSQSPSNKVTEKGKDVELRCDPISGHTALYWYRQSLGQGLEFLIYFQGNSAPDKSGLPSDRFSAERTGGSVSTLTIQRTQQEDSAVYLCASSPRTGGNQPQHFGDGTRLSIL.

This clone has just one count. The chain combines TRBV3-1 (or the pseudogene TRBV3-2) with TRBJ2-7; D call uncertain. The CDR3 extends over 12 amino acids. V was trimmed by 1 base and J by 4 bases, leaving 5 bases between them. Germline lookup yields CDR1 LGHDT and CDR2 YNNKEL (reference sequence). The CDR3 spells CASSQGGYEQYF. As DNA, the CDR3 is TGTGCCAGCAGCCAAGGCGGATACGAGCAGTACTTC.

V and J are TRBV6-5 and TRBJ1-1, with a weak D call TRBD1 (5 bases). The CDR3 sequence is 15 residues long. Germline V gene data show CDR1 as MNHEY and CDR2 as SVGAGI. The V end lost 5 bases, the J end lost 2 bases, and 15 bases lay between the germline ends. CDR3 protein: CASSQIDSTNTEAFF. The DNA for the CDR3 is TGTGCCAGCAGTCAAATTGACAGCACTAACACTGAAGCTTTCTTT.

The chain links TRBV3-1 (or the pseudogene TRBV3-2) to TRBJ1-4; no definite D call. V lost 4 bases to trimming and J lost 0 bases, with 15 bases between them. Germline CDR1 LGHDT, CDR2 YNNKEL (reference sequence). The length of the CDR3 is 17 residues. The CDR3 DNA reads TGTGCCAGCAGCCCGCGTCGCCGCGGGACAACTAATGAAAAACTGTTTTTT. Protein: CASSPRRRGTTNEKLFF.

Concerning this clone itself: Other nucleotide sequences in the sample specify the same CDR3. The chain combines TRBV30 with TRBJ2-3; 12 bases align to TRBD2. The germline CDR1 and CDR2 sequences are GTSNPN and SVGIG (reference sequence). J gave up 0 bases and V 3 bases, and 1 base lay outside the gene matches. The CDR3 has 15 residues. CDR3: CAWSGLAGSTDTQYF. For the CDR3, the DNA is TGTGCCTGGAGCGGACTAGCGGGGAGCACAGATACGCAGTATTTT.

This clone showed up just once. V and J are TRBV11-1 and TRBJ2-2; possibly TRBD1 for D (5 bases). Germline V CDR1 and CDR2: SGHAT, FQDESV (reference sequence). V was clipped by 3 bases and J by 5 bases, with 13 bases between them. This CDR3 contains 15 residues. The CDR3: CASSLNQGATGELFF. Here the CDR3 DNA reads TGTGCCAGCAGCTTGAACCAGGGCGCAACCGGGGAGCTGTTTTTT. The whole variable domain, remainder taken from reference TRBV11-1 and TRBJ2-2, is EAEVAQSPRYKITEKSQAVAFWCDPISGHATLYWYRQILGQGPELLVQFQDESVVDDSQLPKDRFSAERLKGVDSTLKIQPAELGDSAMYLCASSLNQGATGELFFGEGSRLTVL.

This sequence joins TRBV6-5 and TRBJ2-7, with D possibly being TRBD1 (5 bases). The CDR3 is 13 residues long. V lost 7 bases to trimming and J lost 0 bases, with 10 bases between them. CDR1 MNHEY and CDR2 SVGAGI come from the germline V gene. The chain's CDR3 is CASTQEISYEQYF. The CDR3 DNA reads as TGTGCCAGCACACAGGAGATCTCCTACGAGCAGTACTTC.